These T cell receptor beta chains were read from a single sample in a study of early T cells in non-severe SARS-CoV-2 infection. Each CDR3 protein is one row after TCRdb ran MiXCR on the 5' RACE reads. Seen here are tens of thousands of distinct CDR3 sequences, 4.7% observed once, and the top ten hold approximately 7.5%. The source material was whole blood. The receptors were gathered from an adult who was a healthcare worker with PCR-confirmed SARS-CoV-2 infection or an uninfected control (not recorded which). CDR3s include the opening cysteine and the closing phenylalanine or tryptophan. The D gene is left open where the match is weak. For some rows the clone size is stated as once, few or many, or as a class when expanded; others skip it.

clone_size,d_call,v_call,j_call,cdr3_aa,cdr3_nt
-,-,TRBV7-2,TRBJ2-3,CASSFSPLGYTDTQYF,TGTGCCAGCAGCTTTTCCCCTCTAGGCTACACAGATACGCAGTATTTT
many,TRBD2,TRBV4-3,TRBJ2-4,CASSQEIGLAVLAKNIQYF,TGCGCCAGCAGCCAAGAAATCGGACTAGCGGTTCTCGCCAAAAACATTCAGTACTTC
many,-,TRBV9,TRBJ2-2,CASSPGHIGELFF,TGTGCCAGCAGCCCTGGACACATCGGGGAGCTGTTTTTT
many,TRBD1,TRBV20-1,TRBJ2-1,CSAYRGNEQFF,TGCAGTGCTTACAGGGGAAATGAGCAGTTCTTC
many,-,TRBV27,TRBJ1-1,CASRGPRRLEAFF,TGTGCCAGCAGGGGACCCCGCAGGTTAGAGGCTTTCTTT
many,-,TRBV11-2,TRBJ1-6,CASSLGLNSPLHF,TGTGCCAGCAGCTTAGGGCTTAATTCACCCCTCCACTTT
many,-,TRBV7-2,TRBJ1-5,CASSSTGRQPQHF,TGTGCCAGCAGCTCAACAGGGAGGCAGCCCCAGCATTTT
many,-,TRBV7-2,TRBJ2-2,CASRFRTGELFF,TGTGCCAGCAGGTTCAGAACCGGGGAGCTGTTTTTT
many,-,TRBV28,TRBJ1-1,CASSLSRVEAFF,TGTGCCAGCAGTTTATCCAGGGTTGAAGCTTTCTTT
many,TRBD1,TRBV6-4,TRBJ2-7,CASSDSDRGNDEQYF,TGTGCCAGCAGTGACTCGGACAGGGGTAACGACGAGCAGTACTTC
many,-,TRBV20-1,TRBJ1-5,CSVSKYNQPQHF,TGCAGTGTTAGCAAGTACAATCAGCCCCAGCATTTT
many,-,TRBV7-7,TRBJ2-7,CASSLAWGAGEQYF,TGTGCCAGCAGCTTAGCATGGGGGGCCGGGGAGCAGTACTTC
many,TRBD1,TRBV29-1,TRBJ1-3,CSARGQGTGNTIYF,TGCAGCGCCCGAGGACAGGGGACTGGAAACACCATATATTTT
-,-,TRBV6-5,TRBJ1-2,CASSYRGTYGYTF,TGTGCCAGCAGTTACCGGGGGACCTATGGCTACACCTTC
many,-,TRBV2,TRBJ1-6,CASSDRSSYNSPLHF,TGTGCCAGCAGCGACAGGAGCTCCTATAATTCACCCCTCCACTTT
many,-,TRBV27,TRBJ1-6,CASSLSGTPRSPLHF,TGTGCCAGCAGCCTCTCCGGGACACCTCGTTCACCCCTCCACTTT
many,-,TRBV28,TRBJ2-2,CASRQTENTGELFF,TGTGCCAGCAGGCAGACAGAGAACACCGGGGAGCTGTTTTTT
many,-,TRBV12-3/TRBV12-4,TRBJ1-5,CASSLSQPNQPQHF,TGTGCCAGCAGTTTATCACAGCCGAATCAGCCCCAGCATTTT
-,-,TRBV30,TRBJ1-4,CAWSFLGTNEKLFF,TGTGCCTGGAGTTTTTTAGGGACTAATGAAAAACTGTTTTTT
few,-,TRBV4-3,TRBJ1-5,CASSQDLSRNQPQHF,TGCGCCAGCAGCCAAGATCTGTCGCGCAATCAGCCCCAGCATTTT
few,TRBD2,TRBV7-6,TRBJ2-2,CASSLLLAGVTGELFF,TGTGCCAGCAGCTTACTACTAGCGGGGGTAACCGGGGAGCTGTTTTTT
many,TRBD1,TRBV2,TRBJ1-5,CASRDLHRGGNQPQHF,TGTGCCAGCAGAGACCTTCACAGGGGAGGCAATCAGCCCCAGCATTTT
-,-,TRBV12-3/TRBV12-4,TRBJ2-2,CASSGRGELFF,TGTGCCAGCAGTGGGCGCGGAGAGCTGTTTTTT
few,TRBD1,TRBV12-3/TRBV12-4,TRBJ1-2,CASTLTGVGGYTF,TGTGCCAGCACCCTGACAGGGGTGGGTGGCTACACCTTC
many,TRBD2,TRBV11-2,TRBJ2-3,CASSHRTSGVTDTQYF,TGTGCCAGCAGCCATAGGACTAGCGGGGTAACAGATACGCAGTATTTT
-,-,TRBV20-1,TRBJ1-1,CSAQKSNTEAFF,TGCAGTGCTCAGAAAAGTAACACTGAAGCTTTCTTT
many,TRBD2,TRBV7-6,TRBJ2-5,CASSNRLAGVETQYF,TGTGCCAGCAGCAACAGACTAGCGGGGGTTGAGACCCAGTACTTC
-,TRBD1,TRBV12-3/TRBV12-4,TRBJ2-4,CASSPQKQGVKNIQYF,TGTGCCAGCAGTCCTCAAAAACAGGGGGTAAAAAACATTCAGTACTTC
many,TRBD1,TRBV2,TRBJ1-1,CASSEGTGSNTEAFF,TGTGCCAGCAGTGAGGGGACAGGGTCGAACACTGAAGCTTTCTTT
many,TRBD1,TRBV2,TRBJ2-1,CASRKGQGAYNEQFF,TGTGCCAGCAGGAAAGGTCAGGGGGCCTACAATGAGCAGTTCTTC
many,-,TRBV5-1,TRBJ2-3,CASSLAGLGGTDTQYF,TGCGCCAGCAGCTTGGCAGGGCTCGGCGGCACAGATACGCAGTATTTT
many,-,TRBV5-4,TRBJ1-1,CASSLITVRNTEAFF,TGTGCCAGCAGCTTGATTACAGTCAGGAACACTGAAGCTTTCTTT
-,TRBD1,TRBV4-3,TRBJ1-2,CASSHGTGANYGYTF,TGCGCCAGCAGCCATGGGACAGGGGCTAACTATGGCTACACCTTC
few,-,TRBV30,TRBJ1-1,CAWSVERTTWAFF,TGTGCCTGGAGTGTAGAAAGGACAACCTGGGCTTTCTTT
many,TRBD2,TRBV24-1,TRBJ2-1,CATSDPAGSYNEQFF,TGTGCCACCAGTGACCCAGCGGGGTCCTACAATGAGCAGTTCTTC
-,TRBD1,TRBV6-2/TRBV6-3,TRBJ1-5,CASTQRTGWGNQPQHF,TGTGCCAGCACCCAACGGACAGGGTGGGGCAATCAGCCCCAGCATTTT
many,-,TRBV7-2,TRBJ1-1,CASSFPGDVIEAFF,TGTGCCAGCAGCTTCCCAGGGGATGTTATTGAAGCTTTCTTT
many,TRBD1,TRBV20-1,TRBJ1-3,CSALITGGSGNTIYF,TGCAGTGCTCTGATTACAGGGGGCTCTGGAAACACCATATATTTT
many,TRBD2,TRBV7-2,TRBJ2-1,CASSTSSTSANEQFF,TGTGCCAGCAGCACGAGCTCGACTAGCGCTAATGAGCAGTTCTTC
many,-,TRBV28,TRBJ2-1,CASTFRGGPYNEQFF,TGTGCCAGCACCTTCCGCGGAGGGCCTTACAATGAGCAGTTCTTC